These 14 T cell receptor beta chains were sequenced from one sample in a study of vaccination and CD4 T cells after COVID-19. The antigens of these receptors remain unknown. Cultured CD4+ T-cell DNA underwent Oncomine TCR Beta short-read sequencing. TCRdb processed the PCR reads anew with MiXCR; each CDR3 protein has one entry. The sample holds some 9,600 distinct CDR3 sequences, roughly 60% seen once. Documented treatment: approximately nine-day PBMC culture with coronavirus spike peptide pools or control peptides (ViraFEST assay). Sequenced sample: CD4+ T cells from blood, cultured in vitro. The receptors shown here come from a human donor who had recovered from COVID-19.

The chain uses TRBV7-3 and TRBJ2-3; TRBD2 agrees at 8 bases. The CDR3 length is 16 residues. J was trimmed by 4 bases and V by 2 bases; bases with no gene match: 8. Germline V gene data show CDR1 as SGHTA and CDR2 as FQGTGA. This CDR3 is CASSLGLPGGADTQYF. The CDR3 DNA sequence: TGTGCCAGCAGCTTAGGTCTCCCGGGAGGGGCAGATACGCAGTATTTT.

The chain links TRBV25-1 to TRBJ1-1, with 8 bases fitting TRBD1. Germline V CDR1 and CDR2: MGHDK, SYGVNS. The CDR3 has 13 amino acids. J lost 5 bases, V lost 5 bases, and 4 bases had no gene match. CDR3 residues: CASSQGARTEAFF. Written as DNA, the CDR3 is TGTGCCAGCAGTCAGGGGGCGCGGACTGAAGCTTTCTTT.

V and J are TRBV20-1 and TRBJ1-4, with D possibly being TRBD1 (5 bases). The V gene lost 4 bases and the J gene lost 8 bases, with 14 bases spanning the gap. Germline V CDR1 and CDR2: DFQATT, SNEGSKA (reference sequence). The CDR3 has 13 amino acids. The DNA of the CDR3 is TGCAGTGCTAAACCAAGGGGTGACGAAAAACTGTTTTTT. Translated: CSAKPRGDEKLFF.

This chain connects TRBV2 to TRBJ1-1; weak D call: TRBD1 (5 bases). V dropped 5 bases and J dropped 2 bases, with 18 bases sitting between them. Germline V gene sequence: CDR1 SNHLY, CDR2 FYNNEI. CDR3 length: 16 residues. The CDR3 sequence is CASSPDGTSGNTEAFF. The CDR3 DNA follows: TGTGCCAGCAGTCCCGACGGGACTTCTGGAAACACTGAAGCTTTCTTT.

V is TRBV19 and J is TRBJ2-6; D not certain. CDR1 LNHDA and CDR2 SQIVND come from the germline V gene (reference sequence). The V end was cut by 6 bases, the J end by 0 bases, with 9 bases between. CDR3 size: 15 residues. The CDR3 is CASSVRVSGANVLTF. CDR3 nucleotide sequence: TGTGCCAGTAGCGTCCGGGTCTCTGGGGCCAACGTCCTGACTTTC.

A few counts support this clonotype. The genes are TRBV9 and TRBJ2-2; 8 bases agree with TRBD1. Unmatched junction bases numbered 8, after V lost 4 bases and J lost 6 bases. CDR1 and CDR2 (germline): SGDLS, YYNGEE. The CDR3 runs to 15 residues. For the CDR3, the DNA is TGTGCCAGCAGCTTGGGACAGGTCGTTTCCGGGGAGCTGTTTTTT. It specifies CASSLGQVVSGELFF. Looking up the rest from reference TRBV9 and TRBJ2-2 gives the full variable domain: DSGVTQTPKHLITATGQRVTLRCSPRSGDLSVYWYQQSLDQGLQFLIQYYNGEERAKGNILERFSAQQFPDLHSELNLSSLELGDSALYFCASSLGQVVSGELFFGEGSRLTVL.

The rearrangement joins TRBV2 to TRBJ1-5; possibly TRBD1 for D (5 bases). Trimming took off 7 bases at V and 4 bases at J, with 17 bases between the two ends. The CDR3 consists of 15 residues. Germline lookup yields CDR1 SNHLY and CDR2 FYNNEI. The CDR3, as DNA: TGTGCCAGCACCCTAACGGGGGGTCTAAATCAGCCCCAGCATTTT. Translated: CASTLTGGLNQPQHF.

The CDR3 loop is CAISGVGGLPADTQYF. The CDR3 DNA reads as TGTGCCATCAGTGGGGTAGGGGGGTTACCCGCTGATACGCAGTATTTT. This chain joins TRBV10-3 and TRBJ2-3; D assignment may be TRBD1 or TRBD2 (6 bases each). The ends were cut back, 4 bases at V and 6 bases at J, with 20 bases in the middle. In germline, CDR1 is ENHRY, CDR2 SYGVKD. CDR3 length: 16 residues.

The chain has TRBV20-1 and TRBJ2-7, with 9 bases aligning to TRBD1. The CDR3 is made up of 15 amino acids. The germline V gene encodes CDR1 DFQATT and CDR2 SNEGSKA (reference sequence). V was clipped by 5 bases and J by 4 bases; unmatched bases: 12. The CDR3 reads CSAGPIGQGSYEQYF. The CDR3 DNA is TGCAGTGCTGGCCCCATAGGACAGGGGTCGTACGAGCAGTACTTC.

The rearrangement uses TRBV6-4 and TRBJ2-2; D gene ambiguous. V was shortened by 3 bases and J by 3 bases, with 5 bases between the two germline ends. The CDR3 loop spans 13 amino acids. Germline assignment: CDR1 MRHNA and CDR2 SNTAGT. CDR3 protein: CASSDEHTGELFF. DNA for the CDR3: TGTGCCAGCAGTGATGAGCACACCGGGGAGCTGTTTTTT.

This clonotype came up a few times. Here the CDR3 DNA reads TGTGCCAGCAGTCACAGGGTAGTCTATGGCTACACCTTC. Protein sequence: CASSHRVVYGYTF. The V and J genes are TRBV28 and TRBJ1-2; weak D call: TRBD1 (6 bases). CDR1 and CDR2 from the germline V gene are MDHEN and SYDVKM. CDR3 size: 13 residues. Trimming left V 5 bases short and J 4 bases short, with 11 bases between.

This chain joins TRBV5-4 and TRBJ1-2; a possible D gene is TRBD1 (5 bases). The V and J ends lost 6 bases and 2 bases respectively, with 20 bases between them. Germline assignment: CDR1 SGHNT and CDR2 YYREEE (reference sequence). The CDR3 runs 16 residues. CDR3 sequence (DNA): TGTGCCAGCACCCACGGGGTAGGGGCGATCAACTATGGCTACACCTTC. Its translation: CASTHGVGAINYGYTF.

This chain uses TRBV2 with TRBJ1-4; no definite D call. CDR1 SNHLY and CDR2 FYNNEI come from the germline V gene. The ends were cut back, 2 bases at V and 4 bases at J, with 8 bases in the middle. The CDR3 is 14 amino acids. CDR3 in DNA: TGTGCCAGCAGTGAAAGAGGGATTAATGAAAAACTGTTTTTT. It is translated as CASSERGINEKLFF.

The chain employs TRBV5-1 and TRBJ2-7, with 8 positions matching TRBD1. This CDR3 has 15 residues. Per germline, CDR1 SGHRS and CDR2 YFSETQ. The V and J ends lost 0 bases and 8 bases, in that order; junction bases with no gene match: 10. The CDR3 region has the DNA TGCGCCAGCAGCTTGGAGGACAGGGTTTTTTCGAAGCAGTACTTC. Protein sequence: CASSLEDRVFSKQYF.